The 4 T cell receptor beta chains in this list originate from one sample, sequenced in a study of identifying expanded T cells in peripheral blood. Measured with immunoSEQ multiplex PCR; TCRdb has only the in-frame clones, and not every one. The sample has 85,000 to 120,000 clones, approximately 88% seen once. The specimen was blood. These receptors were obtained from a person aged 18 to 75 in good health.

The rearrangement joins TRBV7-8 to TRBJ1-5; D is ambiguous. This CDR3 is 16 amino acids long. Per the germline V gene, CDR1 is SGHVS and CDR2 is FQNEAQ. V was cut by 7 bases and J by 0 bases, with 16 bases left in between. As DNA, the CDR3 is TGTGCCAGCACCAAAAGTGCAGGACCTAGCAATCAGCCCCAGCATTTT. Amino acids: CASTKSAGPSNQPQHF.

This clone showed up just once. V and J are TRBV5-1 and TRBJ2-7, with 7 bases fitting TRBD2. CDR1 and CDR2 (germline): SGHRS, YFSETQ. With 0 bases clipped from V and 6 bases from J, the junction kept 9 bases outside the gene matches. The CDR3 has 15 amino acids. CDR3 coding DNA: TGCGCCAGCAGCTTGGATGGACTAGGCTTGGCCGAGCAGTACTTC. Encoded protein: CASSLDGLGLAEQYF.

This clone appeared once. The V call is TRBV14, the J call TRBJ2-2; D gene ambiguous. The V and J ends lost 0 bases and 5 bases respectively, with 16 bases between them. The CDR3 is 17 amino acids. The germline V gene has CDR1 SGHDN and CDR2 FVKESK. For the CDR3, the DNA is TGTGCCAGCAGCCAAGATCCTTCACCAGGACGGACCGGGGAGCTGTTTTTT. This sequence encodes CASSQDPSPGRTGELFF.

The chain combines TRBV6-1 with TRBJ2-1; no clear D gene. Trimming pared 0 bases from V and 9 bases from J, leaving 12 bases between. The CDR3 runs 14 residues. The germline CDR1 and CDR2 sequences are MNHNS and SASEGT. The CDR3 DNA follows: TGTGCCAGCAGTGAAGCGCTTTGGGGTGGTGAGCAGTTCTTC. This codes for CASSEALWGGEQFF.